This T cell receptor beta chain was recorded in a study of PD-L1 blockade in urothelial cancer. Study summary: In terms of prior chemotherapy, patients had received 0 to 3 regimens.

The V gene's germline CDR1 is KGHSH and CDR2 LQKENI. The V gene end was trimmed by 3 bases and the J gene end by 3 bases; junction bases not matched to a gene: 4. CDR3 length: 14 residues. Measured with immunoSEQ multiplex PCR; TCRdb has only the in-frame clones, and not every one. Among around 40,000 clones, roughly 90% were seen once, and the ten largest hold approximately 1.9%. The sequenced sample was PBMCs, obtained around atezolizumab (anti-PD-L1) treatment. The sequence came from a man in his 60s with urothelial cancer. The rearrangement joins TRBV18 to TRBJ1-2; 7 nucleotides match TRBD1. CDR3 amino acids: CASSPLQGDYGYTF. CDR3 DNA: TGTGCCAGCTCACCGCTCCAGGGGGACTATGGCTACACCTTC.